A single T cell receptor (beta chain) is shown here with its context. Germline assignment: CDR1 DFQATT and CDR2 SNEGSKA (reference sequence). The CDR3 contains 13 residues. After removal of 5 bases from V and 3 bases from J, the junction contained 2 bases not matched to a gene. These data are taken from a study of T-cell reconstitution after alpha-beta-depleted transplantation in children. This sample's TCRbeta library carried unique molecular identifier barcodes. TCRdb independently ran MiXCR on the PCR reads; one entry per CDR3 protein. The sample lists 350,000 to 400,000 distinct CDR3 sequences, about 14% occurring once.

The sequence was obtained from a human donor who donated a stem cell graft to a child with Fanconi anemia. This chain links TRBV20-1 with TRBJ1-3, with TRBD1 identical over 9 bases. The specimen comprised PBMCs, sampled from the stem cell graft. CDR3 sequence reads: CSAWTGVGNTIYF. The CDR3 DNA follows: TGCAGTGCTTGGACAGGGGTTGGAAACACCATATATTTT.